This passage covers 24 T cell receptor beta chains from one sample sequenced in a study of T cells in Graves' hyperthyroidism and ophthalmopathy. TCR beta CDR3 sequences were amplified from RNA transcripts. First-round RT-PCR with HTBI primers amplified the TCR CDR3 region. TCRdb itself ran the multiplex PCR reads through MiXCR, one entry per CDR3 protein. This sample has some 490,000 distinct CDR3 sequences, with approximately 23% found just once. Specimen: blood. These receptor sequences come from a woman aged 65 to 85 with Graves' ophthalmopathy.

This clonotype was observed a handful of times. This sequence joins TRBV6-1 and TRBJ1-5; tentative D call: TRBD1 (6 bases). The CDR3 consists of 14 residues. The V and J ends lost 4 bases and 11 bases respectively, with 18 bases between them. Germline-derived CDR1 and CDR2 are MNHNS and SASEGT. CDR3 coding DNA: TGTGCCAGCAGTGCGAGCAGGGGTGAGGCGACCCAGCATTTT. It specifies CASSASRGEATQHF.

The DNA for the CDR3 is TGTGCCAGCAGCTTACTCTGGGAATCTTTCTTT. Residues: CASSLLWESFF. This chain joins TRBV7-9 and TRBJ1-1, with unresolved D. Germline assignment: CDR1 SEHNR and CDR2 FQNEAQ (reference sequence). Trimming pared 2 bases from V and 12 bases from J, leaving 10 bases between. This CDR3 has 11 amino acids.

The chain is built from TRBV29-1 and TRBJ2-5; 12 bases are shared with TRBD2. CDR1 and CDR2 (germline): SQVTM, ANQGSEA. The V gene end was trimmed by 7 bases and the J gene end by 5 bases; junction bases not matched to a gene: 5. CDR3 length equals 13 residues. CDR3 loop: CSGKTSGSETQYF. CDR3 in DNA: TGCAGCGGCAAGACTAGCGGGAGCGAGACCCAGTACTTC.

This clonotype was counted a few times. This chain uses TRBV12-3 or TRBV12-4 with TRBJ1-6; possible D gene TRBD1, 5 bases. The CDR3 contains 13 residues. Trimming stripped 6 bases from V and 16 bases from J, with 19 bases between. This chain's CDR3 is CASRSAGTFSLHF. CDR3 nucleotides: TGTGCCAGCAGGTCTGCCGGGACCTTCAGTCTCCACTTT.

The V and J genes are TRBV7-3 and TRBJ2-1, with a weak D call TRBD2 (6 bases). Looked up from germline, CDR1 is SGHTA and CDR2 is FQGTGA. The CDR3 is 16 residues long. V lost 0 bases to trimming and J lost 0 bases, with 9 bases between them. The CDR3 DNA reads as TGTGCCAGCAGCTTAACGGCCGGGAGCTCCTACAATGAGCAGTTCTTC. Amino acid sequence: CASSLTAGSSYNEQFF.

This chain joins TRBV6-1 and TRBJ2-2; the D gene is possibly TRBD2 (6 bases). Germline V gene data show CDR1 as MNHNS and CDR2 as SASEGT. Trimming removed 5 bases from V and 1 base from J, with 14 bases in between. The CDR3 extends over 16 amino acids. The CDR3 region has the DNA TGTGCCAGCAGTTATGGCCTAGCGAGGAACACCGGGGAGCTGTTTTTT. It specifies CASSYGLARNTGELFF.

A word on this clonotype: This may be a read error, as it is one base from a much larger clone. This chain links TRBV6-1 with TRBJ1-1; D remains ambiguous. This CDR3 contains 13 residues. Trimming removed 11 bases from V and 2 bases from J, with 15 bases in between. The germline V gene has CDR1 MNHNS and CDR2 SASEGT. CDR3 loop: CAGTRLGNTEAFF. CDR3 bases: TGTGCCGGCACCCGCCTGGGAAACACTGAAGCTTTCTTT.

This clonotype has just a few counts. This chain uses TRBV7-9 with TRBJ2-7; TRBD1 is a possible D gene (5 bases). Trimming removed 7 bases from V and 1 base from J, with 14 bases in between. Germline lookup yields CDR1 SEHNR and CDR2 FQNEAQ (reference sequence). This CDR3 is built from 14 residues. The CDR3 bases are TGTGCCAGCACCGTTACAGGCAGGTCCTACGAGCAGTACTTC. Its protein is CASTVTGRSYEQYF.

The chain employs TRBV12-3 or TRBV12-4 and TRBJ2-7; D is unclear. The V and J ends lost 8 bases and 5 bases respectively, with 10 bases between them. There are 11 residues in the CDR3. CDR3 amino acids: CASGIVDEQYF. In DNA form, the CDR3 reads TGTGCCAGCGGGATAGTAGACGAGCAGTACTTC.

The chain is built from TRBV10-3 and TRBJ1-1, with no clear D. Per the germline V gene, CDR1 is ENHRY and CDR2 is SYGVKD. This CDR3 is 14 amino acids long. The V end lost 4 bases, the J end lost 0 bases, and 9 bases lay between the germline ends. DNA for the CDR3: TGTGCCATCAGTGGGGGAACAGTGAACACTGAAGCTTTCTTT. Its protein product is CAISGGTVNTEAFF.

This clonotype was seen only a few times. The chain combines TRBV12-3 or TRBV12-4 with TRBJ2-1; D call uncertain. V dropped 3 bases and J dropped 6 bases, with 9 bases sitting between them. The CDR3 length is 13 residues. CDR3 coding DNA: TGTGCCAGCAGTTTTTCAATATTCAATGAGCAGTTCTTC. Translating gives CASSFSIFNEQFF.

This clonotype appeared once. The chain joins TRBV28 to TRBJ2-5; the D gene is possibly TRBD1 (5 bases). CDR1 is MDHEN, CDR2 SYDVKM, per germline. The V end lost 4 bases, the J end lost 5 bases, and 17 bases lay between the germline ends. The CDR3 has 15 residues. CDR3 coding DNA: TGTGCCAGCAGTTACTCTGCAGGGTACGGCGAGACCCAGTACTTC. Its translation: CASSYSAGYGETQYF. Based on the CDR3 plus reference TRBV28 and TRBJ2-5, the full variable domain is DVKVTQSSRYLVKRTGEKVFLECVQDMDHENMFWYRQDPGLGLRLIYFSYDVKMKEKGDIPEGYSVSREKKERFSLILESASTNQTSMYLCASSYSAGYGETQYFGPGTRLLVL.

This clonotype was observed once. This could be a read error, since a much larger clone is one nucleotide away. The chain couples TRBV2 to TRBJ2-7; D is unresolved. The germline V gene encodes CDR1 SNHLY and CDR2 FYNNEI. This CDR3 spans 12 amino acids. In nucleotides, the CDR3 is TGTGCCAGCAGTGAAGGTTACTACGAGCAGTGCTTC. Protein sequence: CASSEGYYEQCF.

This clonotype was observed a handful of times. V gene TRBV3-1 combines with J gene TRBJ2-7; TRBD2 matches 15 bases. The CDR3 sequence is 15 residues long. With 8 bases clipped from V and 5 bases from J, the junction kept 7 bases outside the gene matches. The V gene's germline CDR1 is LGHDT and CDR2 YNNKEL (reference sequence). CDR3 DNA sequence: TGTGCCAGCTCCGGACTAGCGGGAGGGAGGAACGAGCAGTACTTC. Translation gives CASSGLAGGRNEQYF.

This clonotype was seen only once. The chain employs TRBV28 and TRBJ2-5; D may be TRBD1 or TRBD2 (5 bases each). The ends were cut back, 7 bases at V and 2 bases at J, with 20 bases in the middle. The CDR3 sequence is 16 residues long. Germline lookup yields CDR1 MDHEN and CDR2 SYDVKM. CDR3 sequence: CASIRGLGRLQETQYF. CDR3 coding DNA: TGTGCCAGCATTCGTGGTCTGGGACGCCTGCAAGAGACCCAGTACTTC.

This clonotype was detected only a few times. The chain has TRBV4-2 and TRBJ2-5, with D possibly matching TRBD2 (6 bases). Trimming took off 6 bases at V and 3 bases at J, with 17 bases between the two ends. The CDR3 is made up of 15 amino acids. CDR1 and CDR2 from the germline V gene are LGHNA and YNFKEQ. CDR3 residues: CASSRDRENKETQYF. CDR3 sequence (DNA): TGTGCCAGCAGTCGGGACCGGGAGAACAAAGAGACCCAGTACTTC.

This chain connects TRBV5-1 to TRBJ2-7; 15 bases fit TRBD2. This CDR3 spans 14 amino acids. Looked up from germline, CDR1 is SGHRS and CDR2 is YFSETQ. With 10 bases clipped from V and 4 bases from J, the junction kept 6 bases outside the gene matches. For the CDR3, the DNA is TGCGCCGGCGGGACTAGCGGGAGGTTTTACGAGCAGTACTTC. Residues: CAGGTSGRFYEQYF.

This clonotype was seen ten or more times. The CDR3 coding sequence is TGTGCCAGCAGCCCCCGGGAGGCCTATTATGGCTACACCTTC. Amino acid sequence: CASSPREAYYGYTF. This sequence joins TRBV7-2 and TRBJ1-2; D uncertain. Germline CDR1 reads SGHTA; CDR2 reads FQGNSA. The CDR3 sequence is 14 residues long. The V end was cut by 5 bases, the J end by 5 bases, with 15 bases between.

This clonotype occurred many times. The chain couples TRBV12-3 or TRBV12-4 to TRBJ2-1, with TRBD2 as a possible D gene (7 bases). Trimming removed 7 bases at V and 0 bases at J, with 22 bases between. The CDR3 loop spans 18 amino acids. CDR3 DNA: TGTGCCAGCAACTCCCCGGGGGGCGCCGTGAGCTCCTACAATGAGCAGTTCTTC. This gives the protein CASNSPGGAVSSYNEQFF.

This clonotype was counted many times. The chain couples TRBV11-2 to TRBJ2-5; 7 bases fit TRBD1. V was pared by 1 base and J by 5 bases, with 4 bases of the junction left unmatched. Germline V gene lookup returns CDR1 SGHAT and CDR2 FQNNGV. The CDR3 covers 14 residues. The CDR3 loop reads CASSLGTGLETQYF. The CDR3 DNA is TGTGCCAGCAGCTTAGGGACAGGACTTGAGACCCAGTACTTC.

The J gene is TRBJ1-1, the V gene TRBV7-9; the D gene is possibly TRBD1 (6 bases). This CDR3 is 14 amino acids long. V lost 3 bases, J lost 3 bases, and 11 bases lay in between. Per germline, CDR1 SEHNR and CDR2 FQNEAQ (reference sequence). The CDR3 DNA follows: TGTGCCAGCAGCTTCAGGGGTTGGGACACTGAAGCTTTCTTT. It specifies CASSFRGWDTEAFF.

The chain couples TRBV28 to TRBJ1-2; possible D gene TRBD1, 5 bases. The CDR3 runs to 13 residues. V lost 10 bases, J lost 7 bases, and 19 bases lay in between. CDR1 and CDR2 from the germline V gene are MDHEN and SYDVKM. The CDR3 coding sequence is TGTGCCAACGCCGGGGGAGGTGAATCTGGCTACACCTTC. Translated, it gives CANAGGGESGYTF.

V gene TRBV20-1 combines with J gene TRBJ2-7, with a tentative D call TRBD1 (6 bases). The CDR3 consists of 13 residues. V was clipped by 5 bases and J by 6 bases, with 17 bases between them. Per the germline V gene, CDR1 is DFQATT and CDR2 is SNEGSKA (reference sequence). CDR3 amino acids: CSAPQGRPGEQYF. The CDR3 DNA is TGCAGTGCTCCACAGGGACGACCCGGCGAGCAGTACTTC.

This clonotype was detected only a few times. J is TRBJ2-3 and V is TRBV7-9; weak D call: TRBD2 (6 bases). The ends were cut back, 3 bases at V and 4 bases at J, with 11 bases in the middle. The CDR3 contains 14 residues. Germline CDR1 is SEHNR and CDR2 is FQNEAQ (reference sequence). CDR3 bases: TGTGCCAGCAGCTTCGGGGGTGGTGCAGATACGCAGTATTTT. It yields the protein CASSFGGGADTQYF.